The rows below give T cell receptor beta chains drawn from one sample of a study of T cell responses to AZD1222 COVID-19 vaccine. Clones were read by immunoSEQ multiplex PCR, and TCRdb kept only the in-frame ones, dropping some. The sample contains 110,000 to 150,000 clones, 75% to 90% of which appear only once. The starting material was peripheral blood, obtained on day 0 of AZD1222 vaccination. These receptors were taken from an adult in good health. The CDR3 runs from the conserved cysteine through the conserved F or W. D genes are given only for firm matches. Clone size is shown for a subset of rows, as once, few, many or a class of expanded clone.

TGTGCCAGCAGTGAAGCGATCTCGGGGGGGAGCCAAGAGACCCAGTACTTC CASSEAISGGSQETQYF TRBJ2-5 TRBD2 TRBV2 -
TGTGCCAGCAGCGTAGCGGAGGGGTATGGCTACACCTTC CASSVAEGYGYTF TRBJ1-2 - TRBV9 -
TGTGCCAGCAGTGAAGACGCGGACCCTAACACTGAAGCTTTCTTT CASSEDADPNTEAFF TRBJ1-1 - TRBV2 -
TGCGCCAGCAGCCATGGATGGGGGGGCTCTCACAATGAGCAGTTCTTC CASSHGWGGSHNEQFF TRBJ2-1 - TRBV4-1 -
TGTGCCAGCATAAAAAGATGGGGCGACAAAGAGACCCAGTACTTC CASIKRWGDKETQYF TRBJ2-5 - TRBV6-5 once
TGTGCCAGCAGCCTCGATATTGCTGCCTACAATGAGCAGTTCTTC CASSLDIAAYNEQFF TRBJ2-1 - TRBV13 -
TGTGCCAGCAGTTTGAGGGGGGCGCGGGCTGAAGCTTTCTTT CASSLRGARAEAFF TRBJ1-1 - TRBV27 -
TGTGCCAGTGTGCCTGGGACTCACTACGAGCAGTACTTC CASVPGTHYEQYF TRBJ2-7 - TRBV6-5 -
TGCGCCAGCAGCCTTACCGGGACAGGGACTGAAAAACTGTTTTTT CASSLTGTGTEKLFF TRBJ1-4 TRBD1 TRBV5-1 -
TGTGCCAGCAGTTTGGTGAACACTGAAGCTTTCTTT CASSLVNTEAFF TRBJ1-1 - TRBV7-9 -
TGTGCCAGCAGCTTACTGTATAGCGGGAGGGCCTCTAACGAGCAGTACTTC CASSLLYSGRASNEQYF TRBJ2-7 TRBD2 TRBV7-6 -
TGTGCCAGCAGTTACTCGACAGGGGCAAATGGCTACACCTTC CASSYSTGANGYTF TRBJ1-2 TRBD1 TRBV6-5 -
TGTGCCAGCAGTCAGCGGGACTTCGGCAATGAGCAGTTCTTC CASSQRDFGNEQFF TRBJ2-1 TRBD2 TRBV7-9 -
TGTGCCAGTAGTCCAGGGGCCCACACTGAAGCTTTCTTT CASSPGAHTEAFF TRBJ1-1 - TRBV19 -
TGTGCCAGTAGTAGCCACAGCGCGTCCTTAGGCTACACCTTC CASSSHSASLGYTF TRBJ1-2 - TRBV19 -
TGTGCCAGCAGTGAGCGGGAGGGCCAAGAGACCCAGTACTTC CASSEREGQETQYF TRBJ2-5 TRBD2 TRBV6-4 -
TGTGCCAGCAGTCTATCCTTAGAAAAACTGTTTTTT CASSLSLEKLFF TRBJ1-4 - TRBV28 -
TGTGCCAGCAGCTTGACAGGGAACGGGGAGCTGTTTTTT CASSLTGNGELFF TRBJ2-2 TRBD1 TRBV7-2 -
TGCAGTGCTAGTGTAGCGGGAGCACCTAACGAGCAGTACTTC CSASVAGAPNEQYF TRBJ2-7 TRBD2 TRBV20-1 -
TGTGCCAGCTCCGAGACCAGGGTTGGAAAGCAGTTCTTC CASSETRVGKQFF TRBJ2-1 - TRBV6-5 -
TGTGCCAGCAGCGTAACTCCGACTAGCGGTTACGAGCAGTACTTC CASSVTPTSGYEQYF TRBJ2-7 TRBD2 TRBV9 -
TGTGCCAGCAGCCAGACCGTAAGCACAGATACGCAGTATTTT CASSQTVSTDTQYF TRBJ2-3 - TRBV3-1/TRBV3-2 -